Each of the 22 T cell receptor beta chains below was sequenced from the same sample in a study of blood T cell repertoires in COVID-19. Assay used: immunoSEQ multiplex PCR; TCRdb lists only in-frame clones, some missing. The sample lists 370,000 or so clones, more than 70% seen once, with 1% to 1.5% in the top ten. The material sequenced was PBMCs or T cells enriched from blood (not recorded which). These receptors were collected from a man aged 30-40 years who had recovered from COVID-19.

The chain links TRBV3-1 (or the pseudogene TRBV3-2) to TRBJ2-5; D is unresolved. The V gene lost 1 base and the J gene lost 5 bases, with 5 bases spanning the gap. Germline CDR1 and CDR2: LGHDT and YNNKEL (reference sequence). This CDR3 spans 12 amino acids. The CDR3 DNA is TGTGCCAGCAGCCAAGTAAGCGAGACCCAGTACTTC. It encodes CASSQVSETQYF.

The V and J genes are TRBV5-6 and TRBJ2-1, with 14 bases matching TRBD2. J gave up 5 bases and V 0 bases, and 1 base lay outside the gene matches. The CDR3 is 16 amino acids. The germline gives CDR1 SGHDT, CDR2 YYEEEE. CDR3 nucleotides: TGTGCCAGCAGCTTGGGGACTAGCGGGGGGCACAATGAGCAGTTCTTC. Residues: CASSLGTSGGHNEQFF.

This chain joins TRBV9 and TRBJ2-2; the D is unclear. This CDR3 is 13 amino acids long. The germline gives CDR1 SGDLS, CDR2 YYNGEE. The ends were cut back, 4 bases at V and 8 bases at J, with 12 bases in the middle. The CDR3: CASSLFREGELFF. Written as DNA, the CDR3 is TGTGCCAGCAGCCTTTTTCGAGAGGGGGAGCTGTTTTTT.

The rearrangement joins TRBV19 to TRBJ1-4, with 9 nucleotides matching TRBD1. J gave up 7 bases and V 6 bases, and 6 bases lay outside the gene matches. In germline, CDR1 is LNHDA, CDR2 SQIVND (reference sequence). The length of the CDR3 is 14 residues. Here the CDR3 DNA reads TGTGCCAGTAGCCCCGGGACAGGGTTTGAAAAACTGTTTTTT. Residues: CASSPGTGFEKLFF.

The CDR3: CASSSPTDRPELYF. The CDR3 bases are TGTGCCAGCAGCTCACCCACGGACAGGCCTGAACTGTACTTC. The chain employs TRBV7-6 and TRBJ2-7; 7 nucleotides line up with TRBD1. Trimming cost V 4 bases and J 12 bases; bases outside gene matches: 15. Germline CDR1 reads SGHVS; CDR2 reads FNYEAQ. This CDR3 is built from 14 residues.

This chain links TRBV7-9 with TRBJ1-5, with TRBD1 as a possible D gene (5 bases). The CDR3 length is 15 residues. CDR1 is SEHNR and CDR2 is FQNEAQ in the germline V gene (reference sequence). V lost 4 bases to trimming and J lost 5 bases, with 15 bases between them. The CDR3 nucleotides read TGTGCCAGCAGCTGGGGCACGGGGGGGGATCAGCCCCAGCATTTT. Its protein is CASSWGTGGDQPQHF.

The chain couples TRBV5-1 to TRBJ2-7, with D tentatively TRBD1 (5 bases). Germline CDR1 and CDR2: SGHRS and YFSETQ. The CDR3 loop spans 12 amino acids. V lost 4 bases, J lost 3 bases, and 8 bases lay in between. Written as DNA, the CDR3 is TGCGCCAGCAGCCGAGACAGCTACGAGCAGTACTTC. Translated: CASSRDSYEQYF.

The chain carries TRBV24-1 and TRBJ2-3; D is ambiguous. V lost 4 bases to trimming and J lost 0 bases, with 7 bases between them. The length of the CDR3 is 14 residues. Germline lookup yields CDR1 KGHDR and CDR2 SFDVKD. Written as DNA, the CDR3 is TGTGCCACCAGTGACCCCGGGAGCACAGATACGCAGTATTTT. It codes for CATSDPGSTDTQYF.

This chain links TRBV7-8 with TRBJ1-5; D perhaps matches TRBD1 (6 bases). This CDR3 spans 13 amino acids. In germline, CDR1 is SGHVS, CDR2 FQNEAQ. Deletions cut 1 base from V and 11 bases from J, with 12 bases between. The CDR3 region has the DNA TGTGCCAGCAGCTTAGATGACAGGTCGGCCCAGCATTTT. As protein: CASSLDDRSAQHF.

The chain joins TRBV20-1 to TRBJ1-5; D gene uncertain. The germline CDR1 and CDR2 sequences are DFQATT and SNEGSKA (reference sequence). V lost 3 bases and J lost 2, with 17 bases in between. The CDR3 has 16 residues. CDR3 loop: CSASDSGGVGNQPQHF. The CDR3 region has the DNA TGCAGTGCTAGTGATTCGGGTGGCGTGGGCAATCAGCCCCAGCATTTT.

CDR3 coding DNA: TGTGCCAGCAGCCAACGGGACGGCGGGGGGAAACTGTTTTTT. Encoded protein: CASSQRDGGGKLFF. This chain connects TRBV6-5 to TRBJ1-4, with D possibly matching TRBD1 (5 bases). Between the trimmed V and J ends, which lost 6 bases and 11 bases, there was a span of 19 bases. The germline V gene encodes CDR1 MNHEY and CDR2 SVGAGI. The CDR3 consists of 14 residues.

The J gene is TRBJ1-2, the V gene TRBV28, with 8 bases lining up with TRBD1. The CDR3 loop spans 14 amino acids. Trimming removed 6 bases from V and 4 bases from J; junction bases left unmatched: 7. Germline V gene data show CDR1 as MDHEN and CDR2 as SYDVKM. The CDR3 loop reads CASRQGEGGYGYTF. The CDR3 nucleotides are TGTGCCAGCAGACAGGGGGAAGGAGGCTATGGCTACACCTTC.

The rearrangement joins TRBV9 to TRBJ2-2, with D maybe TRBD2 (6 bases). The V end lost 4 bases, the J end lost 7 bases, and 17 bases lay between the germline ends. The germline V gene encodes CDR1 SGDLS and CDR2 YYNGEE. CDR3 length: 15 residues. CDR3 sequence reads: CASSPPGTVDGELFF. CDR3 nucleotide sequence: TGTGCCAGCAGCCCTCCCGGGACTGTCGACGGGGAGCTGTTTTTT.

The genes are TRBV7-9 and TRBJ2-1; TRBD1 agrees at 9 bases. CDR3 length equals 14 residues. The germline V gene has CDR1 SEHNR and CDR2 FQNEAQ (reference sequence). Germline trimming cut 7 bases from V and 4 bases from J; bases unmatched to any gene: 5. CDR3 DNA sequence: TGTGCCAGCAACCCGGGACAGGGATACAATGAGCAGTTCTTC. As protein: CASNPGQGYNEQFF.

This chain uses TRBV6-5 with TRBJ1-1, with 7 bases matching TRBD1. V lost 0 bases and J lost 4; bases outside the gene matches: 2. The germline V gene has CDR1 MNHEY and CDR2 SVGAGI. This CDR3 region has 14 residues. CDR3 sequence: CASSYSRQGTEAFF. In DNA, the CDR3 is TGTGCCAGCAGTTACTCCAGACAGGGCACTGAAGCTTTCTTT.

The genes are TRBV7-9 and TRBJ2-1; D is possibly TRBD1 (6 bases). Trimming removed 4 bases at V and 2 bases at J, with 15 bases between. This CDR3 region has 16 residues. The germline CDR1 and CDR2 sequences are SEHNR and FQNEAQ (reference sequence). In DNA, the CDR3 is TGTGCCAGCAGCTGGGACACTTCGAACACCTACAATGAGCAGTTCTTC. It codes for CASSWDTSNTYNEQFF. Combining the CDR3 with reference TRBV7-9 and TRBJ2-1 gives the whole variable domain DTGVSQNPRHKITKRGQNVTFRCDPISEHNRLYWYRQTLGQGPEFLTYFQNEAQLEKSRLLSDRFSAERPKGSFSTLEIQRTEQGDSAMYLCASSWDTSNTYNEQFFGPGTRLTVL.

There are a few counts of this clone. V is TRBV25-1 and J is TRBJ1-1, with D perhaps matching TRBD1 (5 bases). V was cut by 1 base and J by 4 bases, with 16 bases left in between. This CDR3 contains 16 residues. From germline, CDR1 is MGHDK and CDR2 SYGVNS. CDR3 nucleotides: TGTGCCAGCAGTGAATTGGGGCTTCCGGGCCGCACTGAAGCTTTCTTT. The encoded protein is CASSELGLPGRTEAFF.

V gene TRBV18 combines with J gene TRBJ1-1, with D perhaps matching TRBD1 (6 bases). Trimming stripped 0 bases from V and 0 bases from J, with 11 bases between. The CDR3 spans 16 residues. The germline CDR1 and CDR2 sequences are KGHSH and LQKENI. CDR3 bases: TGTGCCAGCTCACCACCGGGGGCCCTTTTGAACACTGAAGCTTTCTTT. Its translation: CASSPPGALLNTEAFF.

The J gene is TRBJ1-1, the V gene TRBV15; no definite D call. The V gene's germline CDR1 is LNHNV and CDR2 YYDKDF (reference sequence). V was clipped by 5 bases and J by 7 bases, with 11 bases between them. The CDR3 has 12 residues. The CDR3 DNA sequence: TGTGCCACCAGCCGGAGTTTGGATGAAGCTTTCTTT. This codes for CATSRSLDEAFF. The whole variable domain, remainder taken from reference TRBV15 and TRBJ1-1, is DAMVIQNPRYQVTQFGKPVTLSCSQTLNHNVMYWYQQKSSQAPKLLFHYYDKDFNNEADTPDNFQSRRPNTSFCFLDIRSPGLGDTAMYLCATSRSLDEAFFGQGTRLTVV.

The chain links TRBV6-2 or TRBV6-3 to TRBJ1-1, with D tentatively TRBD1 (5 bases). V was cut by 4 bases and J by 1 base, with 10 bases left in between. Germline CDR1 MNHEY, CDR2 SVGEGT. The CDR3 contains 14 residues. The CDR3 DNA follows: TGTGCCAGCAGTTGGCAGGGTCCGAACACTGAAGCTTTCTTT. This translates into CASSWQGPNTEAFF.

J is TRBJ1-2 and V is TRBV11-2; 8 bases fit TRBD1. The J segment lost 6 bases and the V segment lost 1 base, leaving 4 bases of the junction unmatched. Looked up from germline, CDR1 is SGHAT and CDR2 is FQNNGV. The CDR3 sequence is 14 residues long. The DNA for the CDR3 is TGTGCCAGCAGCTTAGGGGGACAGGAGGATGGCTACACCTTC. Protein product: CASSLGGQEDGYTF.

This chain joins TRBV6-5 and TRBJ1-6; D perhaps matches TRBD1 (6 bases). The CDR3 is made up of 14 amino acids. Germline V lookup: CDR1 MNHEY, CDR2 SVGAGI. The V and J ends lost 4 bases and 13 bases respectively, with 17 bases between them. DNA for the CDR3: TGTGCCAGCAGTTTTGGACAGACCCTCGGGCCCCTCCACTTT. This translates into CASSFGQTLGPLHF.